These 26 T cell receptor beta chains share one sample of origin, sequenced in a study of T-cell reconstitution after alpha-beta-depleted transplantation in children. Researchers prepared the TCRbeta library using unique molecular identifiers, the study reports. In TCRdb, the PCR reads were re-called with MiXCR into one record per CDR3 protein. This sample carries about 480,000 distinct CDR3 sequences, around 13% of them seen once, and the ten largest clones take about 5.4%. The sample in question was PBMCs from the stem cell graft donor, obtained from the stem cell graft. The receptors shown here come from a human donor who donated a stem cell graft to a child with combined immunodeficiency.

This clonotype was seen a few times. This chain joins TRBV28 and TRBJ2-1; tentative D call: TRBD2 (6 bases). The CDR3 sequence is 15 residues long. Germline CDR1 reads MDHEN; CDR2 reads SYDVKM. The V end was cut by 7 bases, the J end by 0 bases, with 13 bases between. The chain's CDR3 is CASTLPGGSYNEQFF. The DNA of the CDR3 is TGTGCCAGCACCTTGCCCGGGGGCTCCTACAATGAGCAGTTCTTC.

The chain combines TRBV11-1 with TRBJ2-3; no firm D call. The V and J ends lost 4 bases and 3 bases respectively, with 8 bases between them. This CDR3 comprises 13 residues. Germline V gives CDR1 SGHAT, CDR2 FQDESV (reference sequence). The CDR3 bases are TGTGCCAGCAGCTATGGGGAAACAGATACGCAGTATTTT. It specifies CASSYGETDTQYF.

This chain links TRBV12-3 or TRBV12-4 with TRBJ2-5; 8 nucleotides align to TRBD1. The CDR3 runs 17 residues. The junction had 6 bases not matched to a gene; V was cut back by 0 bases and J by 0 bases. The CDR3 nucleotides read TGTGCCAGCAGTTTAGCGCGGGACAGGAAGTACCAAGAGACCCAGTACTTC. Protein: CASSLARDRKYQETQYF.

This clonotype was seen a handful of times. This chain uses TRBV12-3 or TRBV12-4 with TRBJ2-5, with TRBD2 matching over 7 bases. The CDR3 length is 17 residues. The J segment lost 3 bases and the V segment lost 5 bases, leaving 15 bases of the junction unmatched. CDR3 protein: CASSPGGGALDEETQYF. For the CDR3, the DNA is TGTGCCAGCAGTCCGGGCGGGGGAGCCTTGGACGAAGAGACCCAGTACTTC.

J is TRBJ2-7 and V is TRBV19; TRBD1 is a possible D gene (6 bases). The CDR3 consists of 15 residues. Trimming removed 5 bases from V and 0 bases from J, with 14 bases in between. Germline lookup yields CDR1 LNHDA and CDR2 SQIVND (reference sequence). The CDR3 nucleotides read TGTGCCAGTAGTCCAACCGACAGGAGCTCCTACGAGCAGTACTTC. This sequence encodes CASSPTDRSSYEQYF.

There are a few counts of this clonotype. The gene calls are TRBV20-1 and TRBJ1-1; D unresolved. CDR3 size: 12 residues. Germline V gives CDR1 DFQATT, CDR2 SNEGSKA (reference sequence). The germline V and J ends were trimmed by 3 bases and 0 bases, with 5 bases remaining between them. CDR3 sequence (DNA): TGCAGTGCTAGGGACCTGAACACTGAAGCTTTCTTT. Encoded protein: CSARDLNTEAFF.

Ten or more counts support this clonotype. V is TRBV28 and J is TRBJ2-4; D unresolved. Looked up from germline, CDR1 is MDHEN and CDR2 is SYDVKM. Trimming left V 5 bases short and J 9 bases short, with 11 bases between. The CDR3 is 12 residues long. The CDR3 loop reads CASSTKWGIQYF. In DNA, the CDR3 is TGTGCCAGCAGTACTAAATGGGGCATTCAGTACTTC.

This clonotype was counted ten times or more. The V gene is TRBV27, the J gene TRBJ2-3, with TRBD2 identical over 12 bases. CDR3 length: 14 amino acids. V shed 6 bases, J shed 6 bases, and the junction held 4 bases outside the gene matches. Germline assignment: CDR1 MNHEY and CDR2 SMNVEV (reference sequence). The CDR3 nucleotides are TGTGCCAGCAGGACTAGCGGGGGTACCGATACGCAGTATTTT. Its protein is CASRTSGGTDTQYF.

V is TRBV29-1 and J is TRBJ2-3; the match to TRBD2 covers 12 bases. The V segment lost 2 bases and the J segment 6 bases; nucleotides outside the gene matches: 15. The V gene's germline CDR1 is SQVTM and CDR2 ANQGSEA. This CDR3 spans 18 amino acids. The CDR3, as DNA: TGCAGCGTTGAATTGGGACTAGCGGGCGCCTCGCGGGTCGATACGCAGTATTTT. Its translation: CSVELGLAGASRVDTQYF.

The V gene is TRBV19, the J gene TRBJ1-4; TRBD1 is a possible D gene (6 bases). V was pared by 2 bases and J by 0 bases, with 7 bases between. The CDR3 is made up of 15 amino acids. Germline CDR1 and CDR2: LNHDA and SQIVND (reference sequence). This CDR3 reads CASSIRTATNEKLFF. For the CDR3, the DNA is TGTGCCAGTAGTATAAGGACAGCAACTAATGAAAAACTGTTTTTT.

This clonotype has a handful of counts. The chain joins TRBV30 to TRBJ2-2; tentatively, D is TRBD2 (6 bases). Trimming took off 2 bases at V and 0 bases at J, with 10 bases between the two ends. CDR3 length: 15 residues. Per the germline V gene, CDR1 is GTSNPN and CDR2 is SVGIG (reference sequence). The DNA for the CDR3 is TGTGCCTGGAGTCACAGGAGGGCGAACACCGGGGAGCTGTTTTTT. The encoded protein is CAWSHRRANTGELFF.

This clonotype appeared many times. The gene calls are TRBV6-5 and TRBJ2-5, with a tentative D call TRBD1 (6 bases). Germline assignment: CDR1 MNHEY and CDR2 SVGAGI. V was cut by 4 bases and J by 5 bases, with 17 bases left in between. There are 15 residues in the CDR3. CDR3 sequence (DNA): TGTGCCAGCAGTTGGTCTGGGGGCCCACAGGAGACCCAGTACTTC. It codes for CASSWSGGPQETQYF.

Only a few counts were recorded for this clonotype. The chain combines TRBV29-1 with TRBJ1-4; no firm D call. CDR1 and CDR2 (germline): SQVTM, ANQGSEA. The germline V and J ends were trimmed by 4 bases and 3 bases, with 6 bases remaining between them. The CDR3 contains 12 residues. Here the CDR3 DNA reads TGCAGCGTTGGGCCATCTAATGAAAAACTGTTTTTT. As protein: CSVGPSNEKLFF.

J is TRBJ2-1 and V is TRBV19, with D uncertain. The CDR3 is made up of 15 amino acids. V lost 3 bases to trimming and J lost 9 bases, with 18 bases between them. Germline lookup yields CDR1 LNHDA and CDR2 SQIVND (reference sequence). The CDR3, as DNA: TGTGCCAGTAGTATGGCGGCAGGCTCCTCCACTGAGCAGTTCTTC. This encodes CASSMAAGSSTEQFF.

This clonotype was seen only a few times. This chain joins TRBV3-1 and TRBJ2-1; 14 bases are a match to TRBD2. The CDR3 totals 16 residues. V was clipped by 1 base and J by 9 bases; unmatched bases: 5. Looked up from germline, CDR1 is LGHDT and CDR2 is YNNKEL (reference sequence). For the CDR3, the DNA is TGTGCCAGCAGCCAAGGGAGACTAGCGGGGGGGATTGAGCAGTTCTTC. Protein product: CASSQGRLAGGIEQFF.

In this sample, this clonotype turned up many times. V is TRBV7-2 and J is TRBJ1-2; the D gene is possibly TRBD1 (6 bases). In germline, CDR1 is SGHTA, CDR2 FQGNSA. The CDR3 sequence is 14 residues long. Trimming removed 8 bases at V and 7 bases at J, with 20 bases between. CDR3 amino acids: CASGYNNRARGYTF. The CDR3, as DNA: TGTGCCAGCGGTTACAACAACAGGGCTCGTGGCTACACCTTC.

This clonotype was seen only a few times. The V gene is TRBV5-1, the J gene TRBJ2-5, with D unclear. This CDR3 region has 12 residues. V dropped 2 bases and J dropped 5 bases, with 7 bases sitting between them. Germline assignment: CDR1 SGHRS and CDR2 YFSETQ. For the CDR3, the DNA is TGCGCCAGCAGCTTCGCTTGGGAGACCCAGTACTTC. Protein sequence: CASSFAWETQYF.

The chain has TRBV10-3 and TRBJ2-1; D possibly corresponds to TRBD2 (6 bases). There are 14 residues in the CDR3. V was trimmed by 10 bases and J by 0 bases, leaving 13 bases between them. Germline CDR1 is ENHRY and CDR2 is SYGVKD. The CDR3 here is CANSRGSSYNEQFF. CDR3 coding DNA: TGTGCCAACTCTCGGGGGAGCTCCTACAATGAGCAGTTCTTC.

The V call is TRBV7-8, the J call TRBJ2-2; maybe TRBD2 (6 bases). The V gene lost 5 bases and the J gene lost 4 bases, with 17 bases spanning the gap. Germline lookup yields CDR1 SGHVS and CDR2 FQNEAQ. The CDR3 is 16 residues long. CDR3 residues: CASSAGAGPSTGELFF. DNA for the CDR3: TGTGCCAGCAGCGCAGGTGCGGGACCTAGCACCGGGGAGCTGTTTTTT. The full variable domain, with the rest looked up from reference TRBV7-8 and TRBJ2-2, is GAGVSQSPRYKVAKRGQDVALRCDPISGHVSLFWYQQALGQGPEFLTYFQNEAQLDKSGLPSDRFFAERPEGSVSTLKIQRTQQEDSAVYLCASSAGAGPSTGELFFGEGSRLTVL.

This clonotype was counted between two and nine times. The V gene is TRBV5-1, the J gene TRBJ1-1, with D tentatively TRBD1 (5 bases). CDR3 length equals 12 residues. The germline V and J ends were trimmed by 2 bases and 11 bases, with 13 bases remaining between them. Germline V CDR1 and CDR2: SGHRS, YFSETQ. CDR3 protein: CASSFGGKGAFF. In DNA form, the CDR3 reads TGCGCCAGCAGCTTTGGGGGTAAGGGTGCTTTCTTT.

This chain uses TRBV13 with TRBJ2-7; 13 bases map to TRBD2. V dropped 4 bases and J dropped 4; count of bases not matched to a gene: 7. CDR1 is PRHDT and CDR2 is FYEKMQ in the germline V gene (reference sequence). The CDR3 consists of 16 residues. CDR3 DNA sequence: TGTGCCAGCAGCTCACTAGCGGGAGGGACCAAGTACGAGCAGTACTTC. Translated: CASSSLAGGTKYEQYF.

J is TRBJ1-1 and V is TRBV6-2 or TRBV6-3; D ambiguous. The V end lost 6 bases, the J end lost 4 bases, and 15 bases lay between the germline ends. There are 14 residues in the CDR3. Germline-derived CDR1 and CDR2 are MNHEY and SVGEGT. CDR3: CASRRQSVGTEAFF. DNA for the CDR3: TGTGCCAGCAGGAGACAATCCGTGGGCACTGAAGCTTTCTTT.

This clonotype was counted only a few times. The rearrangement uses TRBV7-8 and TRBJ1-1; 8 bases fit TRBD1. CDR1 is SGHVS, CDR2 FQNEAQ, per germline. CDR3 length equals 15 residues. J lost 1 base, V lost 5 bases, and 6 bases had no gene match. The CDR3 loop reads CASSPRDRSNTEAFF. The CDR3 DNA sequence: TGTGCCAGCAGCCCCCGGGACAGGTCGAACACTGAAGCTTTCTTT.

The chain carries TRBV6-1 and TRBJ2-1, with 7 bases fitting TRBD1. V trimming: 5 bases; J trimming: 5 bases; junction bases outside the gene matches: 3. Germline V gives CDR1 MNHNS, CDR2 SASEGT. This CDR3 comprises 13 residues. CDR3: CASSRGLDNEQFF. DNA for the CDR3: TGTGCCAGCAGTAGGGGGCTTGACAATGAGCAGTTCTTC.

This clonotype was seen more than once but under ten times. The V and J genes are TRBV7-8 and TRBJ2-7; unclear D gene. Between the trimmed V and J ends, which lost 1 base and 6 bases, there was a span of 10 bases. Per germline, CDR1 SGHVS and CDR2 FQNEAQ. The CDR3 contains 13 residues. Here the CDR3 reads CASSLGRTGEQYF. CDR3 bases: TGTGCCAGCAGCTTAGGGCGCACTGGCGAGCAGTACTTC.

This clonotype was found many times. The chain employs TRBV10-3 and TRBJ2-7, with D uncertain. Germline CDR1 ENHRY, CDR2 SYGVKD. CDR3 length equals 11 residues. Trimming left V 6 bases short and J 4 bases short, with 7 bases between. In nucleotides, the CDR3 is TGTGCCATCAGGGAGAGGTACGAGCAGTACTTC. This translates into CAIRERYEQYF.